The 13 T cell receptor beta chains below were found in one sample sequenced in a study of CD8 T cells in Susac syndrome. Reverse transcription used roughly 0.45 to 1 ug RNA and random hexamers. Each CDR3 protein gets one entry after TCRdb re-called the immunoSEQ multiplex PCR reads with MiXCR. The table shows 100,000 to 150,000 distinct CDR3 sequences, with about 93% occurring only once. Sample: CD4+ T cells from PBMCs. Receptor source: a human donor in good health.

This clonotype was observed a single time. In DNA, the CDR3 is TGTGCCAGCAGCTTAAACAATCTAACCGAAAATCAGCCCCAGCATTTT. The encoded protein is CASSLNNLTENQPQHF. This chain uses TRBV7-9 with TRBJ1-5; D gene unclear. In germline, CDR1 is SEHNR, CDR2 FQNEAQ (reference sequence). The germline V and J ends were trimmed by 2 bases and 4 bases, with 15 bases remaining between them. The CDR3 extends over 16 amino acids.

The chain recombines TRBV27 with TRBJ2-1; 9 bases line up with TRBD1. The V and J ends lost 1 base and 7 bases, in that order; junction bases with no gene match: 2. This CDR3 is 14 amino acids long. Germline V CDR1 and CDR2: MNHEY, SMNVEV (reference sequence). CDR3 residues: CASSLLGQGNEQFF. The CDR3 DNA reads as TGTGCCAGCAGTTTATTGGGACAGGGAAATGAGCAGTTCTTC.

The chain joins TRBV7-6 to TRBJ2-3; D might be TRBD1 or TRBD2, each matching 7 bases. Between the trimmed V and J ends, which lost 1 base and 6 bases, there was a span of 20 bases. The CDR3 loop spans 17 amino acids. Germline values: CDR1 SGHVS, CDR2 FNYEAQ. The DNA of the CDR3 is TGTGCCAGCAGCTTAGTAAGGCTAGCGGACAGGAGGGATACGCAGTATTTT. Translation: CASSLVRLADRRDTQYF.

The rearrangement uses TRBV12-3 or TRBV12-4 and TRBJ2-7; either TRBD1 or TRBD2 may supply D (5 bases each). This CDR3 is 14 amino acids long. V lost 7 bases and J 3 bases, leaving 16 bases between the germline ends. Here the CDR3 reads CASKTHGTYYEQYF. CDR3 nucleotides: TGTGCCAGCAAAACGCATGGGACCTACTACGAGCAGTACTTC.

The J gene is TRBJ2-2, the V gene TRBV2; 9 bases agree with TRBD2. CDR3 length equals 18 residues. Germline V gene data show CDR1 as SNHLY and CDR2 as FYNNEI. Losses at the gene ends were 7 bases for V and 6 bases for J; bases not matched to a gene: 18. CDR3 nucleotides: TGTGCCAGCATGGGGTCGTTTCTAGCGGGATTACAGGCCGGGGAGCTGTTTTTT. Protein product: CASMGSFLAGLQAGELFF.

J is TRBJ2-5 and V is TRBV6-4; 14 positions agree with TRBD2. Trimming cost V 2 bases and J 6 bases; bases outside gene matches: 2. This CDR3 has 15 amino acids. The germline gives CDR1 MRHNA, CDR2 SNTAGT. This CDR3 is CASSDRTSGRKTQYF. The CDR3 coding sequence is TGTGCCAGCAGTGACAGGACTAGCGGGAGGAAGACCCAGTACTTC.

This chain links TRBV7-2 with TRBJ2-1, with 7 bases that match TRBD1. The CDR3 is 15 residues long. CDR1 and CDR2 (germline): SGHTA, FQGNSA. The V segment lost 2 bases and the J segment 6 bases; nucleotides outside the gene matches: 7. CDR3 in DNA: TGTGCCAGCAGCTTACAAACCGGGACAGTCAATGAGCAGTTCTTC. It translates to CASSLQTGTVNEQFF.

The chain employs TRBV5-8 and TRBJ1-1; 8 nucleotides agree with TRBD1. The germline CDR1 and CDR2 sequences are SGHTS and YDEGEE. This CDR3 comprises 16 residues. With 5 bases clipped from V and 0 bases from J, the junction kept 9 bases outside the gene matches. CDR3 loop: CASSPGQGVMNTEAFF. CDR3 in DNA: TGTGCCAGCAGTCCCGGACAGGGAGTAATGAACACTGAAGCTTTCTTT.

The V and J genes are TRBV20-1 and TRBJ2-3, with 9 bases lining up with TRBD2. CDR3 length: 16 residues. Losses at the gene ends were 2 bases for V and 5 bases for J; bases not matched to a gene: 11. Germline CDR1 is DFQATT and CDR2 is SNEGSKA (reference sequence). The CDR3 DNA is TGCAGTGCTAGAAGGATAGCGGGAGCGGGGTTAGATACGCAGTATTTT. This codes for CSARRIAGAGLDTQYF.

The chain joins TRBV30 to TRBJ1-1; tentative D call: TRBD1 (6 bases). V lost 3 bases and J lost 0, with 23 bases in between. The CDR3 consists of 18 residues. CDR1 is GTSNPN and CDR2 is SVGIG in the germline V gene (reference sequence). CDR3 nucleotide sequence: TGTGCCTGGAGCGACGTGAGAGGGAAGGGGGGGCTGAACACTGAAGCTTTCTTT. Residues: CAWSDVRGKGGLNTEAFF.

This clonotype was detected once. This sequence joins TRBV5-1 and TRBJ1-4, with 10 bases lining up with TRBD1. Germline-derived CDR1 and CDR2 are SGHRS and YFSETQ. CDR3 size: 20 residues. The junction had 14 bases not matched to a gene; V was cut back by 2 bases and J by 1 base. CDR3 in amino acids: CASSLGTGVFITGTNEKLFF. The CDR3 DNA reads TGCGCCAGCAGCTTAGGGACAGGGGTTTTTATAACGGGAACTAATGAAAAACTGTTTTTT.

The chain carries TRBV4-2 and TRBJ1-3; D remains ambiguous. From germline, CDR1 is LGHNA and CDR2 YNFKEQ. CDR3 size: 15 residues. Trimming stripped 4 bases from V and 0 bases from J, with 10 bases between. The CDR3 DNA reads as TGTGCCAGCAGCCGCACGGAACTCTCTGGAAACACCATATATTTT. It encodes CASSRTELSGNTIYF.

J is TRBJ2-7 and V is TRBV10-1, with D perhaps given as TRBD1 or TRBD2 (5 bases each). Germline CDR1 WNHNN, CDR2 SYGVQD (reference sequence). There are 12 residues in the CDR3. The germline V and J ends were trimmed by 8 bases and 3 bases, with 11 bases remaining between them. The CDR3 DNA sequence: TGCGCCAGCGGACAAGGGAGCTACGAGCAGTACTTC. It translates to CASGQGSYEQYF.